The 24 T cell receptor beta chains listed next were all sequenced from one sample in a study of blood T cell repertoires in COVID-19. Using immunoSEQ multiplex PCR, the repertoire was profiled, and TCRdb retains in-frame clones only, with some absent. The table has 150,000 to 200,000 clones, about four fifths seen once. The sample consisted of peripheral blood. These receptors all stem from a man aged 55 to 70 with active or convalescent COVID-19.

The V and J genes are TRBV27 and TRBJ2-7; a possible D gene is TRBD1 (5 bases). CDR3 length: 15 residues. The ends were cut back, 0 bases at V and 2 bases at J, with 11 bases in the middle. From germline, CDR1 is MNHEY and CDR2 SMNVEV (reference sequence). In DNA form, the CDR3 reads TGTGCCAGCAGTTTATCTTGGCAGGGAACCTACGAGCAGTACTTC. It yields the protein CASSLSWQGTYEQYF.

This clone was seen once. The CDR3 sequence is CASSLLGTVYGYTF. The CDR3 nucleotides are TGTGCCAGCAGCTTATTGGGGACAGTCTATGGCTACACCTTC. The rearrangement links TRBV7-2 to TRBJ1-2, with 7 bases fitting TRBD1. V trimming: 2 bases; J trimming: 4 bases; junction bases outside the gene matches: 4. Germline loops: CDR1 SGHTA, CDR2 FQGNSA. This CDR3 is 14 amino acids long. Full variable domain (remainder filled in from reference TRBV7-2 and TRBJ1-2): GAGVSQSPSNKVTEKGKDVELRCDPISGHTALYWYRQSLGQGLEFLIYFQGNSAPDKSGLPSDRFSAERTGGSVSTLTIQRTQQEDSAVYLCASSLLGTVYGYTFGSGTRLTVV.

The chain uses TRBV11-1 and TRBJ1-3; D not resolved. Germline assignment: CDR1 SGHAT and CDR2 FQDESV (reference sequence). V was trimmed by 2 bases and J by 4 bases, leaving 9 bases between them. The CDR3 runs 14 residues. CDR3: CASSLWAGGNTIYF. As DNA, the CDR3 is TGTGCCAGCAGCTTATGGGCGGGGGGAAACACCATATATTTT.

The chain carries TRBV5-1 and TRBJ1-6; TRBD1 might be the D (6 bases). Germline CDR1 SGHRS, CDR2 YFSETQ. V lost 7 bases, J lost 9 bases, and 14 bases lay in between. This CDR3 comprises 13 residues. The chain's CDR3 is CASGEGDGSPLHF. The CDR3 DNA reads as TGCGCCAGCGGGGAGGGGGACGGTTCACCCCTCCACTTT.

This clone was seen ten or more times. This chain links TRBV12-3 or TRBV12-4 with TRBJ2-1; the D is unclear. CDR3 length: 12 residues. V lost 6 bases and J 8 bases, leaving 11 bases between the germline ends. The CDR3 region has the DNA TGTGCCAGCAGGGTTCGGAGCGATGAGCAGTTCTTC. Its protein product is CASRVRSDEQFF.

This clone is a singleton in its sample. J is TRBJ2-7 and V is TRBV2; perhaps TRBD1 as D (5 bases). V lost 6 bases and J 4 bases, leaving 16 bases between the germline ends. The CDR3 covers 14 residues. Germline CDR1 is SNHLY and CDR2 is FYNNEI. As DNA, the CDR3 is TGTGCCAGCAGAGACAATCCCCAGGGATACGAGCAGTACTTC. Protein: CASRDNPQGYEQYF.

CDR3: CASRRGTSGARSHEQYF. Here the CDR3 DNA reads TGTGCCAGCAGGAGGGGGACTAGCGGGGCGCGATCCCACGAGCAGTACTTC. The chain employs TRBV21-1 and TRBJ2-7; the table's D gene call, TRBD2, was not cross checked with the DNA. TRBV21-1 is a documented pseudogene. The CDR3 length is 17 residues.

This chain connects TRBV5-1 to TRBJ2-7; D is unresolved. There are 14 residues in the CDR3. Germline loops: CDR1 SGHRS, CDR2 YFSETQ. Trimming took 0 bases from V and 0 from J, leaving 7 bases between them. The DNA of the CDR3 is TGCGCCAGCAGCTTGGATCGGAGCTCCTACGAGCAGTACTTC. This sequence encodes CASSLDRSSYEQYF.

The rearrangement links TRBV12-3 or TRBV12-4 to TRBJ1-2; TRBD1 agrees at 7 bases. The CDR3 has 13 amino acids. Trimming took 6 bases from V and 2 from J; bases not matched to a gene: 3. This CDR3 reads CASSQTGNYGYTF. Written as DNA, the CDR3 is TGTGCCAGCAGCCAGACAGGGAACTATGGCTACACCTTC.

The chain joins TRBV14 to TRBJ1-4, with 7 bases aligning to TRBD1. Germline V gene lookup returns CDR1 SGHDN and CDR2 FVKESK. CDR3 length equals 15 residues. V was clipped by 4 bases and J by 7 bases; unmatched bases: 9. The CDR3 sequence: CASSPDRLSSEKLFF. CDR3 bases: TGTGCCAGCAGCCCGGACAGGCTCTCGAGTGAAAAACTGTTTTTT.

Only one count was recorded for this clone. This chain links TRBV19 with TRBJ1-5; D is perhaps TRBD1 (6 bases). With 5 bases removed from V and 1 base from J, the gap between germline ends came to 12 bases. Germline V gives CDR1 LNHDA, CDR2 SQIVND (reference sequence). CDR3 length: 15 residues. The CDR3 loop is CASSYRDVSNQPQHF. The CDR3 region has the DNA TGTGCCAGTAGTTACAGGGATGTCAGCAATCAGCCCCAGCATTTT.

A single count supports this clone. Written as DNA, the CDR3 is TGTGCCAGCAGCTTAGGAACAGGACCTTTTGAAGCTTTCTTT. Residues: CASSLGTGPFEAFF. This rearrangement joins TRBV11-2 to TRBJ1-1, with TRBD1 as a possible D gene (5 bases). Germline V gives CDR1 SGHAT, CDR2 FQNNGV. The length of the CDR3 is 14 residues. The V and J ends lost 1 base and 7 bases respectively, with 13 bases between them.

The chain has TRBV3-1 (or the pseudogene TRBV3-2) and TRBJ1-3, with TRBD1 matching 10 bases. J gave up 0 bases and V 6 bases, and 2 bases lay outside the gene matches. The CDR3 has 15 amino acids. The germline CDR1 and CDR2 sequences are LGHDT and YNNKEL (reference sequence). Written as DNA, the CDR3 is TGTGCCAGCAGGACAGGGGGCGCCTCTGGAAACACCATATATTTT. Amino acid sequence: CASRTGGASGNTIYF.

The DNA for the CDR3 is TGCGCCAGCAGCCAAGAGCTCCCTGAGATCTATGGCTACACCTTC. It is translated as CASSQELPEIYGYTF. The chain employs TRBV4-1 and TRBJ1-2, with D hard to call. V lost 0 bases and J 4 bases, leaving 12 bases between the germline ends. The length of the CDR3 is 15 residues. Germline V CDR1 and CDR2: MGHRA, YSYEKL.

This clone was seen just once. CDR3 loop: CASSYHLTSGYNEQFF. Written as DNA, the CDR3 is TGTGCCAGCAGTTACCACCTGACTAGCGGCTACAATGAGCAGTTCTTC. The chain links TRBV6-5 to TRBJ2-1; 9 bases match TRBD2. The CDR3 contains 16 residues. The germline CDR1 and CDR2 sequences are MNHEY and SVGAGI. The trim removed 2 bases at V and 3 bases at J, leaving 5 bases unmatched.

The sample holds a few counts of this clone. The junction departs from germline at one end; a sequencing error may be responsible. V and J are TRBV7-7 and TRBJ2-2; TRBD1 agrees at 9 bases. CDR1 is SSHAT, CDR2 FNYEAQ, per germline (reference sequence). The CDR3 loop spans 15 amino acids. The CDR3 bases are TGTGCTAGCAGCCCACAGGGGGCGGGGACCGGGGAGCTGTTTTTT. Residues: CASSPQGAGTGELFF.

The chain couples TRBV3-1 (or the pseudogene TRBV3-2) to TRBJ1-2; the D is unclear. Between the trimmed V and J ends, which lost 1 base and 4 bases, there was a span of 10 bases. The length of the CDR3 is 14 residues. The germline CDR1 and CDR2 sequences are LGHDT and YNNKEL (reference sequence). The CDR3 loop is CASSQGLGSYGYTF. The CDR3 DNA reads TGTGCCAGCAGCCAAGGTTTGGGGAGCTATGGCTACACCTTC.

Here the CDR3 reads CASSSQLAGAGNEQFF. The CDR3 coding sequence is TGTGCCAGCAGCTCCCAACTAGCGGGAGCAGGCAATGAGCAGTTCTTC. This sequence joins TRBV7-9 and TRBJ2-1; TRBD2 agrees at 11 bases. The germline V gene has CDR1 SEHNR and CDR2 FQNEAQ (reference sequence). J gave up 6 bases and V 4 bases, and 8 bases lay outside the gene matches. There are 16 residues in the CDR3. Drawing the rest from reference TRBV7-9 and TRBJ2-1, the complete variable domain is DTGVSQNPRHKITKRGQNVTFRCDPISEHNRLYWYRQTLGQGPEFLTYFQNEAQLEKSRLLSDRFSAERPKGSFSTLEIQRTEQGDSAMYLCASSSQLAGAGNEQFFGPGTRLTVL.

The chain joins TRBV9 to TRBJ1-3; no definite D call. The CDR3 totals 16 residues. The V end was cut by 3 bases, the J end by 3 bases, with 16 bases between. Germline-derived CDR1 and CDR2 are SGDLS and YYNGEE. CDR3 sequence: CASSAFSGMGGNTIYF. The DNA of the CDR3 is TGTGCCAGCAGCGCTTTCTCCGGGATGGGTGGAAACACCATATATTTT.

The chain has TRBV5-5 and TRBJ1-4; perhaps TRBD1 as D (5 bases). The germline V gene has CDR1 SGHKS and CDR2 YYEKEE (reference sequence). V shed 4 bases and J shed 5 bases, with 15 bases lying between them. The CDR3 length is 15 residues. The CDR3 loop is CASSPAAGINEKLFF. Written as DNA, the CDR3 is TGTGCCAGCAGCCCCGCCGCAGGGATAAATGAAAAACTGTTTTTT.

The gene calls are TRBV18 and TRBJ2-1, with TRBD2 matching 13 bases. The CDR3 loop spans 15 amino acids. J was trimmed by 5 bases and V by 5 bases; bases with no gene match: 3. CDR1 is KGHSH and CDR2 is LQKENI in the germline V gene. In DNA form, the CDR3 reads TGTGCCAGCTCAGGGACTAGCGGGATAAACAATGAGCAGTTCTTC. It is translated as CASSGTSGINNEQFF.

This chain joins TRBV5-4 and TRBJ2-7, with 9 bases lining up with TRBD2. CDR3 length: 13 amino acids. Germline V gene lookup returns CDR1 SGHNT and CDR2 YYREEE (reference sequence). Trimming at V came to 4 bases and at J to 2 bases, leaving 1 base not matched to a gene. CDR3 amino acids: CASSPSGTYEQYF. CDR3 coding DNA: TGTGCCAGCAGCCCTAGCGGGACCTACGAGCAGTACTTC.

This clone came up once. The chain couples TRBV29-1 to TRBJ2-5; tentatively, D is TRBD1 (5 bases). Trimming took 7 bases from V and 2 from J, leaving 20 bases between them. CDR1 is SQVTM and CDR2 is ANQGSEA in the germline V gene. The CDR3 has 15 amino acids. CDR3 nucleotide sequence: TGCAGCGCATCCCATGGGTCTAGGGGACAAGAGACCCAGTACTTC. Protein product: CSASHGSRGQETQYF.

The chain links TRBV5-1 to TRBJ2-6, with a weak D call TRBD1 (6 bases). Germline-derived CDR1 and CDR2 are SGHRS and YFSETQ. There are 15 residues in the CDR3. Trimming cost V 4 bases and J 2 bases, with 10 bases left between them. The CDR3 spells CASSPQGTGANVLTF. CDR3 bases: TGCGCCAGCAGCCCACAGGGAACTGGGGCCAACGTCCTGACTTTC.